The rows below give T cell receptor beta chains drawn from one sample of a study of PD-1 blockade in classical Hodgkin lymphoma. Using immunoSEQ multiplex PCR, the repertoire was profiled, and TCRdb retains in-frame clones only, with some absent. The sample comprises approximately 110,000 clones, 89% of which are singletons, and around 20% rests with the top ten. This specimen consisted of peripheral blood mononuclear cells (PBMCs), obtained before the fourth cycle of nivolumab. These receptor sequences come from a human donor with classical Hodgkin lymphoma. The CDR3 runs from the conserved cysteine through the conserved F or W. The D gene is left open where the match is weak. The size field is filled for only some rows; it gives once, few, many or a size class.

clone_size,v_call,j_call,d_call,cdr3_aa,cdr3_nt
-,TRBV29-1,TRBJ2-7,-,CSVVLPPSYEQYF,TGCAGCGTAGTACTGCCCCCCTCCTACGAGCAGTACTTC
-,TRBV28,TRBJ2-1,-,CASSPSPGSRGPFF,TGTGCCAGCAGTCCGAGCCCCGGGTCGCGGGGCCCGTTCTTC
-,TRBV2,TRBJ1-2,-,CASSDFGYGYTF,TGTGCCAGCAGTGATTTCGGCTATGGCTACACCTTC
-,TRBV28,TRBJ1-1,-,CASNLPGGFSTEAFF,TGTGCCAGCAACCTTCCGGGAGGGTTCAGTACTGAAGCTTTCTTT
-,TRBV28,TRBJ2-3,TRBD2,CASSSIAGGGTDTQYF,TGTGCCAGCAGTTCCATAGCGGGAGGAGGGACAGATACGCAGTATTTT
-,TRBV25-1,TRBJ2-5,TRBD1,CASSDSDRGIGETQYF,TGTGCCAGCAGTGACTCGGACAGGGGAATTGGCGAGACCCAGTACTTC
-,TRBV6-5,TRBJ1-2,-,CASSGGWGYTF,TGTGCCAGCAGTGGGGGCTGGGGCTACACCTTC
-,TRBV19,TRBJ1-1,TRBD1,CASSRLPQGLVEDTEAFF,TGTGCCAGTAGTCGACTACCACAGGGGCTGGTAGAGGACACTGAAGCTTTCTTT
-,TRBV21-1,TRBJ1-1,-,CASSKAISRGVDTEAFF,TGTGCCAGCAGCAAAGCGATAAGCAGGGGGGTGGACACTGAAGCTTTCTTT
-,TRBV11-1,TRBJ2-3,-,CASSPPYGVGTDTQYF,TGTGCCAGCAGCCCCCCGTACGGCGTTGGGACAGATACGCAGTATTTT
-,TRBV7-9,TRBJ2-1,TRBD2,CASSLLSGLAGVNEQFF,TGTGCCAGCAGCTTACTTTCCGGGTTAGCGGGAGTGAATGAGCAGTTCTTC
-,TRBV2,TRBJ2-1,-,CASSTGPELSNEQFF,TGTGCCAGCAGTACCGGACCGGAATTGAGCAATGAGCAGTTCTTC
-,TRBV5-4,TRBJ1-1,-,CASSLAGPNTEAFF,TGTGCCAGCAGCTTGGCCGGGCCGAACACTGAAGCTTTCTTT
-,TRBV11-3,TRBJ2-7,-,CASSSDGYEQYF,TGTGCCAGCAGCTCGGACGGCTACGAGCAGTACTTC
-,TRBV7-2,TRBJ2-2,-,CASSSTWTAIGSTGELFF,TGTGCCAGCAGCTCGACCTGGACGGCAATTGGGTCCACCGGGGAGCTGTTTTTT
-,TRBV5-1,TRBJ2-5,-,CASSLVAGIEETQYF,TGCGCCAGCAGCTTGGTGGCAGGGATAGAGGAGACCCAGTACTTC
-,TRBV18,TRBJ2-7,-,CASSPFGAYEQYF,TGTGCCAGCTCACCTTTCGGAGCCTACGAGCAGTACTTC
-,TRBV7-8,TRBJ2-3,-,CASSLEPRQVSTDTQYF,TGTGCCAGCAGCTTAGAACCCAGACAGGTTTCCACAGATACGCAGTATTTT
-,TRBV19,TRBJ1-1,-,CASGRLNTEAFF,TGTGCCAGTGGGCGGTTGAACACTGAAGCTTTCTTT
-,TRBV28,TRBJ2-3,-,CASSLTDTQYF,TGTGCCAGCAGTTTGACAGATACGCAGTATTTT
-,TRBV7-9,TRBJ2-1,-,CASSLVRGAARMVF,TGTGCCAGCAGCTTAGTGAGGGGTGCAGCCCGTATGGTCTTC
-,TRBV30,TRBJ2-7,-,CAWKSAQTTYEQYF,TGTGCCTGGAAGTCGGCCCAGACCACCTACGAGCAGTACTTC
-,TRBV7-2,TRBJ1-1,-,CASSLALWGQGVSEAFF,TGTGCCAGCAGCTTAGCACTCTGGGGCCAAGGGGTCTCTGAAGCTTTCTTT
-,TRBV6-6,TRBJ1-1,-,CASSYLANTEAFF,TGTGCCAGCAGTTACTTGGCGAACACTGAAGCTTTCTTT
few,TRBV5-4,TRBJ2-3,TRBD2,CASSLTGKVVAGHTDTQYF,TGTGCCAGCAGCCTGACCGGTAAGGTAGTAGCGGGGCACACAGATACGCAGTATTTT
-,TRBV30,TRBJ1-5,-,CALEVGNQPQHF,TGTGCCCTGGAGGTCGGCAATCAGCCCCAGCATTTT
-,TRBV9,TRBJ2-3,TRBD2,CASSVLSGTSTDTQYF,TGTGCCAGCAGCGTATTGAGCGGGACCAGCACAGATACGCAGTATTTT
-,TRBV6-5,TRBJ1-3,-,CASRPDGLSGNTIYF,TGTGCCAGCAGACCCGACGGCCTCTCTGGAAACACCATATATTTT
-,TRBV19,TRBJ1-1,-,CARQITGWTEAFF,TGTGCCAGACAAATTACAGGGTGGACTGAAGCTTTCTTT
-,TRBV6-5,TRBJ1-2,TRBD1,CASSYGQGRGYTF,TGTGCCAGCAGTTACGGACAGGGGAGGGGCTACACCTTC
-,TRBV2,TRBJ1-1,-,CASSEQGRNTEAFF,TGTGCCAGCAGTGAACAGGGGAGGAACACTGAAGCTTTCTTT
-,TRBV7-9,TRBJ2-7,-,CASSLGDYEQYF,TGTGCCAGCAGCTTAGGAGACTACGAGCAGTACTTC
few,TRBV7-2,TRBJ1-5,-,CASSEEVNQPQHF,TGTGCCAGCAGCGAGGAGGTAAATCAGCCCCAGCATTTT
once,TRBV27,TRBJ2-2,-,CASSLALNTGELFF,TGTGCCAGCAGTTTGGCTCTAAACACCGGGGAGCTGTTTTTT
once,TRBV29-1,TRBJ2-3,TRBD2,CSVEGSSSGGTDTQYF,TGCAGCGTTGAAGGGTCCTCCTCGGGAGGAACAGATACGCAGTATTTT
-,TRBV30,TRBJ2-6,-,CAWTGSGANVLTF,TGTGCCTGGACAGGAAGTGGGGCCAACGTCCTGACTTTC
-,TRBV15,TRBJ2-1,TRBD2,CATSRDFWLAGYNEQFF,TGTGCCACCAGCAGAGATTTTTGGCTAGCGGGCTACAATGAGCAGTTCTTC
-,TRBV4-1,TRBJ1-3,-,CASSQGPPFLGNTIYF,TGCGCCAGCAGCCAAGGACCCCCTTTCCTAGGAAACACCATATATTTT
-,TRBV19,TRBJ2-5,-,CASSWTVQETQYF,TGTGCCAGTAGTTGGACAGTACAAGAGACCCAGTACTTC
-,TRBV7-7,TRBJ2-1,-,CASQSHLGEQFF,TGTGCTAGCCAATCCCACCTGGGTGAGCAGTTCTTC
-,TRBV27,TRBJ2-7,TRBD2,CASSPLAGGSYEQYF,TGTGCCAGCAGTCCGCTAGCGGGAGGTTCCTACGAGCAGTACTTC